Presented here are 14 T cell receptor beta chains from one specimen sequenced in a study of Graves' ophthalmopathy and Graves' hyperthyroidism. The authors amplified TCR beta CDR3 regions, and they did so from RNA transcripts for repertoire sequencing. First-round RT-PCR employed HTBI primers, with a second-round multiplex PCR after it. Each CDR3 protein gets one entry after TCRdb re-called the multiplex PCR reads with MiXCR. The table has fewer than 600,000 distinct CDR3 sequences, 13% to 15% seen once. The sequenced sample consisted of blood. The receptors here all came from a woman aged 25 to 39 with Graves' ophthalmopathy.

This clonotype occurred many times. The J gene is TRBJ2-5, the V gene TRBV4-2; no reliable D call. V gave up 1 base and J gave up 4 bases, with 7 bases separating them. This CDR3 comprises 13 residues. Per germline, CDR1 LGHNA and CDR2 YNFKEQ. The DNA of the CDR3 is TGTGCCAGCAGCCAAGGGACGGCAGAGACCCAGTACTTC. It is translated as CASSQGTAETQYF.

This clonotype was counted many times. The V and J genes are TRBV24-1 and TRBJ1-3; no clear D. Germline CDR1 is KGHDR and CDR2 is SFDVKD. There are 13 residues in the CDR3. Trimming pared 5 bases from V and 4 bases from J, leaving 8 bases between. The CDR3 reads CATSGSRGNTIYF. Written as DNA, the CDR3 is TGTGCCACCAGTGGGTCCCGCGGAAACACCATATATTTT.

Only a few counts were recorded for this clonotype. V usage is TRBV20-1 and J usage is TRBJ2-2, with a possible D match to TRBD1 (6 bases). Per germline, CDR1 DFQATT and CDR2 SNEGSKA (reference sequence). The V gene lost 4 bases and the J gene lost 6 bases, with 12 bases spanning the gap. CDR3 size: 13 residues. DNA for the CDR3: TGCAGTGCTAAGAAGGGGGATGCCGGGGAGCTGTTTTTT. Amino acids: CSAKKGDAGELFF.

The sample holds many counts of this clonotype. The genes are TRBV18 and TRBJ2-5, with 11 positions matching TRBD2. Germline V gives CDR1 KGHSH, CDR2 LQKENI. This CDR3 contains 16 residues. J lost 3 bases, V lost 3 bases, and 6 bases had no gene match. CDR3 DNA sequence: TGTGCCAGCTCACCTACCGGGACTAGCGGTAAAGAGACCCAGTACTTC. Translation gives CASSPTGTSGKETQYF.

This clonotype has at least ten counts. The V gene is TRBV6-1, the J gene TRBJ1-5, with D possibly being TRBD1 (6 bases). V shed 8 bases and J shed 0 bases, with 14 bases lying between them. The CDR3 spans 15 residues. CDR1 MNHNS and CDR2 SASEGT come from the germline V gene. The CDR3, as DNA: TGTGCCAGCCATGGGACACCTGATAGCAATCAGCCCCAGCATTTT. This translates into CASHGTPDSNQPQHF.

Many counts were recorded for this clonotype. The CDR3 loop reads CASSQGTSGREYYEQYF. CDR3 coding DNA: TGTGCCAGCAGCCAAGGGACTAGCGGGAGGGAGTACTACGAGCAGTACTTC. The genes are TRBV4-2 and TRBJ2-7; TRBD2 agrees at 15 bases. Germline lookup yields CDR1 LGHNA and CDR2 YNFKEQ. J gave up 3 bases and V 1 base, and 4 bases lay outside the gene matches. The CDR3 runs to 17 residues.

A note on this clonotype: Its ends do not fully match the called genes, so a read error is possible. The V gene is TRBV12-3 or TRBV12-4, the J gene TRBJ2-2; D is uncertain. The CDR3 length is 12 residues. CDR3 region: CASTLGSRELFF. CDR3 DNA sequence: TGTGCCAGCACTTTAGGCTCCAGGGAGCTGTTTTTT.

This clonotype was recorded many times. V and J are TRBV6-5 and TRBJ2-5, with 14 bases lining up with TRBD2. Germline loops: CDR1 MNHEY, CDR2 SVGAGI. V gave up 2 bases and J gave up 4 bases; unmatched junction bases: 9. The CDR3 totals 18 residues. The CDR3 region is CASSYAGLAGEGRETQYF. The CDR3 region has the DNA TGTGCCAGCAGTTACGCGGGACTAGCGGGAGAAGGACGAGAGACCCAGTACTTC.

The table lists this clonotype with many counts. This chain uses TRBV2 with TRBJ2-5, with D unclear. Per the germline V gene, CDR1 is SNHLY and CDR2 is FYNNEI. The CDR3 runs 15 residues. Trimming left V 3 bases short and J 5 bases short, with 16 bases between. This CDR3 is CASSDRQIGSETQYF. The CDR3 DNA is TGTGCCAGCAGTGACAGGCAGATTGGGTCCGAGACCCAGTACTTC.

This clonotype was observed a few times. The chain couples TRBV6-1 to TRBJ2-7; TRBD2 is a possible D gene (6 bases). The V end was cut by 6 bases, the J end by 4 bases, with 16 bases between. The CDR3 consists of 14 residues. The germline V gene has CDR1 MNHNS and CDR2 SASEGT. CDR3 coding DNA: TGTGCCAGCAGGACCCCCGGGGGTGGATACGAGCAGTACTTC. This encodes CASRTPGGGYEQYF.

This clonotype was detected many times. The rearrangement joins TRBV20-1 to TRBJ1-2; TRBD1 matches 7 bases. The CDR3 extends over 11 amino acids. V was clipped by 6 bases and J by 4 bases; unmatched bases: 2. CDR1 DFQATT and CDR2 SNEGSKA come from the germline V gene (reference sequence). The DNA of the CDR3 is TGCAGTGCCTCAGGGGGCTATGGCTACACCTTC. Translation gives CSASGGYGYTF.

This clonotype has ten or more counts. The chain carries TRBV12-3 or TRBV12-4 and TRBJ1-3, with TRBD1 matching over 8 bases. V was clipped by 6 bases and J by 2 bases; unmatched bases: 6. The CDR3 runs 15 residues. The CDR3 bases are TGTGCCAGCAGAGAGACAGGGGAAGCTGGAAACACCATATATTTT. Translated, it gives CASRETGEAGNTIYF.

This clonotype appeared many times. The chain employs TRBV30 and TRBJ1-2; perhaps TRBD1 as D (5 bases). The CDR3 is 15 residues long. Germline CDR1 is GTSNPN and CDR2 is SVGIG (reference sequence). Trimming cost V 3 bases and J 2 bases, with 16 bases left between them. The CDR3 coding sequence is TGTGCCTGGAGCCTGAATTGGGGCACGAACTATGGCTACACCTTC. It specifies CAWSLNWGTNYGYTF.

There are many counts of this clonotype. The rearrangement joins TRBV12-3 or TRBV12-4 to TRBJ1-3; no reliable D call. V was pared by 6 bases and J by 4 bases, with 19 bases between. The CDR3 contains 16 residues. The CDR3 DNA is TGTGCCAGCAGCCCCGCTCCGGCCGTGTTGGGAAACACCATATATTTT. Protein sequence: CASSPAPAVLGNTIYF.